A single sample is the source of the 32 T cell receptor beta chains below, sequenced in a study of OX40 agonist ivuxolimab in advanced cancers. Only in-frame clones appear in the TCRdb table, and some are missing; sequencing was by immunoSEQ multiplex PCR. The sample yields tens of thousands of clones, 90% to 95% seen once. Sample: CD4+ or CD8+ T cells sorted from blood, taken in a trial of the OX40 agonist ivuxolimab. The receptors were sampled from an adult with an advanced solid tumor such as melanoma, head and neck, liver or kidney cancer.

The V and J genes are TRBV7-2 and TRBJ2-7, with D perhaps matching TRBD1 or TRBD2 (6 bases each). This CDR3 comprises 14 residues. Trimming cost V 4 bases and J 2 bases, with 12 bases left between them. CDR1 is SGHTA and CDR2 is FQGNSA in the germline V gene. The CDR3 sequence is CASSSGQRAYEQYF. The CDR3, as DNA: TGTGCCAGCAGCTCCGGACAGCGGGCCTACGAGCAGTACTTC. Combining the CDR3 with reference TRBV7-2 and TRBJ2-7 gives the whole variable domain GAGVSQSPSNKVTEKGKDVELRCDPISGHTALYWYRQSLGQGLEFLIYFQGNSAPDKSGLPSDRFSAERTGGSVSTLTIQRTQQEDSAVYLCASSSGQRAYEQYFGPGTRLTVT.

The chain employs TRBV6-1 and TRBJ1-2; D gene ambiguous. The CDR3 is 11 amino acids. CDR1 is MNHNS and CDR2 is SASEGT in the germline V gene. The V end lost 7 bases, the J end lost 7 bases, and 10 bases lay between the germline ends. The chain's CDR3 is CASTTAGGYTF. CDR3 sequence (DNA): TGTGCCAGCACCACAGCTGGTGGCTACACCTTC.

The chain combines TRBV4-3 with TRBJ1-6; D is undetermined. CDR3 size: 16 residues. Germline assignment: CDR1 LGHNA and CDR2 YSLEER. V lost 4 bases to trimming and J lost 7 bases, with 17 bases between them. The CDR3 nucleotides are TGCGCCAGCAGCCTCGTACCCGGGCCGGGGAATTCACCCCTCCACTTT. The encoded protein is CASSLVPGPGNSPLHF.

This chain uses TRBV28 with TRBJ2-7, with D perhaps TRBD1 (6 bases). This CDR3 has 14 amino acids. CDR1 and CDR2 from the germline V gene are MDHEN and SYDVKM. With 5 bases removed from V and 1 base from J, the gap between germline ends came to 12 bases. The CDR3 spells CASSVHGQSYEQYF. CDR3 nucleotides: TGTGCCAGCAGTGTCCACGGACAGTCCTACGAGCAGTACTTC.

This CDR3 is CASTQTGDTEAFF. In DNA form, the CDR3 reads TGTGCCAGCACCCAGACAGGGGACACTGAAGCTTTCTTT. This chain joins TRBV28 and TRBJ1-1; 8 bases are a match to TRBD1. Germline assignment: CDR1 MDHEN and CDR2 SYDVKM. The CDR3 is made up of 13 amino acids. The V and J ends lost 7 bases and 3 bases, in that order; junction bases with no gene match: 4.

The chain carries TRBV2 and TRBJ1-4, with D perhaps TRBD1 (6 bases). V lost 7 bases to trimming and J lost 8 bases, with 14 bases between them. The germline V gene encodes CDR1 SNHLY and CDR2 FYNNEI. The CDR3 runs to 13 residues. DNA for the CDR3: TGTGCCAGCAATCCGGGACAAAGCGAAAAACTGTTTTTT. Encoded protein: CASNPGQSEKLFF.

The CDR3 DNA follows: TGTGCCATCAGTGAGACAGGGGGCAATACTGAAGCTTTCTTT. Protein sequence: CAISETGGNTEAFF. The rearrangement uses TRBV10-3 and TRBJ1-1, with TRBD1 identical over 9 bases. The CDR3 has 14 residues. V dropped 2 bases and J dropped 5; count of bases not matched to a gene: 3. CDR1 and CDR2 (germline): ENHRY, SYGVKD.

The chain uses TRBV11-2 and TRBJ2-3, with no clear D. The CDR3 runs to 13 residues. Germline V lookup: CDR1 SGHAT, CDR2 FQNNGV. V dropped 7 bases and J dropped 4 bases, with 12 bases sitting between them. CDR3 coding DNA: TGTGCCAGCACTTTGTATAACCCAGATACGCAGTATTTT. Translated, it gives CASTLYNPDTQYF.

The chain combines TRBV7-3 with TRBJ1-1, with D maybe TRBD1 (6 bases). Trimming took 5 bases from V and 0 from J, leaving 13 bases between them. Germline assignment: CDR1 SGHTA and CDR2 FQGTGA. This CDR3 comprises 15 residues. CDR3 in amino acids: CASSPQTGLNTEAFF. The CDR3, as DNA: TGTGCCAGCAGCCCGCAGACAGGTCTGAACACTGAAGCTTTCTTT.

The chain employs TRBV2 and TRBJ2-2; 15 bases agree with TRBD2. There are 16 residues in the CDR3. V shed 10 bases and J 4 bases; nucleotides not matched to a gene: 7. Germline V gene data show CDR1 as SNHLY and CDR2 as FYNNEI. CDR3 in DNA: TGTGCCAAACGGACTAGCGGGAGGGGGGGCACCGGGGAGCTGTTTTTT. Its protein product is CAKRTSGRGGTGELFF. The whole variable domain, remainder taken from reference TRBV2 and TRBJ2-2, is EPEVTQTPSHQVTQMGQEVILRCVPISNHLYFYWYRQILGQKVEFLVSFYNNEISEKSEIFDDQFSVERPDGSNFTLKIRSTKLEDSAMYFCAKRTSGRGGTGELFFGEGSRLTVL.

This clone came up once. The genes are TRBV4-1 and TRBJ2-1; 8 positions agree with TRBD2. CDR3 length: 18 amino acids. Per germline, CDR1 MGHRA and CDR2 YSYEKL. Unmatched junction bases numbered 8, after V lost 1 base and J lost 0 bases. CDR3 sequence: CASSQVWESGSSYNEQFF. Here the CDR3 DNA reads TGCGCCAGCAGCCAAGTGTGGGAGAGCGGGAGCTCCTACAATGAGCAGTTCTTC.

This sequence joins TRBV7-2 and TRBJ1-3; unclear D gene. Trimming left V 5 bases short and J 0 bases short, with 8 bases between. The CDR3 sequence is 14 residues long. Germline V gives CDR1 SGHTA, CDR2 FQGNSA. The CDR3 region is CASSRVNSGNTIYF. The CDR3 region has the DNA TGTGCCAGCAGCCGTGTAAACTCTGGAAACACCATATATTTT.

CDR3: CASSPEHNEQFF. The DNA of the CDR3 is TGCGCCAGCAGCCCCGAACACAATGAGCAGTTCTTC. V usage is TRBV5-1 and J usage is TRBJ2-1; D not resolved. This CDR3 contains 12 residues. The germline V gene has CDR1 SGHRS and CDR2 YFSETQ. V lost 4 bases and J lost 5, with 7 bases in between.

The chain links TRBV29-1 to TRBJ2-7, with a weak D call TRBD1 (6 bases). Germline V gene lookup returns CDR1 SQVTM and CDR2 ANQGSEA. V lost 4 bases, J lost 4 bases, and 11 bases lay in between. The CDR3 length is 12 residues. The chain's CDR3 is CSVVRDKYEQYF. The CDR3 bases are TGCAGCGTTGTTCGGGACAAATACGAGCAGTACTTC.

The chain carries TRBV7-2 and TRBJ2-7, with TRBD2 identical over 7 bases. The V gene end was trimmed by 5 bases and the J gene end by 2 bases; junction bases not matched to a gene: 9. CDR1 and CDR2 from the germline V gene are SGHTA and FQGNSA. This CDR3 region has 15 residues. Here the CDR3 reads CASSESGDAPYEQYF. In nucleotides, the CDR3 is TGTGCCAGCAGCGAGAGCGGGGACGCACCCTACGAGCAGTACTTC.

Notes on this clone: The sample carries other DNA sequences with the same CDR3. The chain uses TRBV5-1 and TRBJ2-5; D might be TRBD1 (5 bases). This CDR3 region has 14 residues. Deletions cut 1 base from V and 1 base from J, with 8 bases between. CDR1 SGHRS and CDR2 YFSETQ come from the germline V gene. The CDR3 region is CASSLTGSQETQYF. The CDR3 nucleotides read TGCGCCAGCAGCTTGACAGGTTCCCAAGAGACCCAGTACTTC.

The chain links TRBV14 to TRBJ2-3; D not resolved. From germline, CDR1 is SGHDN and CDR2 FVKESK. Trimming pared 4 bases from V and 6 bases from J, leaving 8 bases between. CDR3 size: 12 residues. In DNA form, the CDR3 reads TGTGCCAGCAGCCTCAATGCGGATACGCAGTATTTT. Amino acid sequence: CASSLNADTQYF.

J is TRBJ1-4 and V is TRBV7-9; perhaps TRBD1 as D (5 bases). The CDR3 contains 13 residues. V lost 1 base to trimming and J lost 16 bases, with 16 bases between them. Germline V lookup: CDR1 SEHNR, CDR2 FQNEAQ (reference sequence). In DNA, the CDR3 is TGTGCCAGCAGCTTAGGCGGAGGGACTAGCGCGTTTTTT. This encodes CASSLGGGTSAFF.

The chain couples TRBV2 to TRBJ2-2, with a tentative D call TRBD2 (5 bases). The CDR3 is made up of 12 amino acids. Looked up from germline, CDR1 is SNHLY and CDR2 is FYNNEI. V was shortened by 7 bases and J by 6 bases, with 9 bases between the two germline ends. The CDR3 nucleotides read TGTGCCAGCAAGGAGGCCGCCGGGGAGCTGTTTTTT. Protein product: CASKEAAGELFF. The whole variable domain, remainder taken from reference TRBV2 and TRBJ2-2, is EPEVTQTPSHQVTQMGQEVILRCVPISNHLYFYWYRQILGQKVEFLVSFYNNEISEKSEIFDDQFSVERPDGSNFTLKIRSTKLEDSAMYFCASKEAAGELFFGEGSRLTVL.

This clone was seen once. The junction and the germline gene differ at one end; a read error may be behind it. The chain carries TRBV5-4 and TRBJ2-1; 8 bases are shared with TRBD2. Germline loops: CDR1 SGHNT, CDR2 YYREEE (reference sequence). This CDR3 is built from 16 residues. DNA for the CDR3: TGCGCCAGCAGCCAAGGTGACTATGGCGGGGGGAATGAGCAGTTCTTC. It translates to CASSQGDYGGGNEQFF.

This clone has just one count. The rearrangement uses TRBV29-1 and TRBJ2-5, with TRBD2 identical over 8 bases. CDR1 SQVTM and CDR2 ANQGSEA come from the germline V gene. Unmatched junction bases numbered 9, after V lost 4 bases and J lost 2 bases. The CDR3 has 15 residues. The CDR3 DNA is TGCAGCGTTGGGGGTAGGGCGGGAGGTCAAGAGACCCAGTACTTC. Amino acids: CSVGGRAGGQETQYF.

The chain couples TRBV19 to TRBJ2-1; 12 bases line up with TRBD2. The CDR3 has 14 amino acids. The germline gives CDR1 LNHDA, CDR2 SQIVND (reference sequence). J was trimmed by 4 bases and V by 7 bases; bases with no gene match: 2. CDR3 sequence reads: CASNGLAGYNEQFF. As DNA, the CDR3 is TGTGCCAGTAACGGACTAGCGGGGTACAATGAGCAGTTCTTC.

The genes are TRBV6-6 and TRBJ2-4, with 11 positions matching TRBD2. J gave up 3 bases and V 6 bases, and 7 bases lay outside the gene matches. Germline V gene sequence: CDR1 MNHNY, CDR2 SVGAGI (reference sequence). This CDR3 is built from 16 residues. CDR3 nucleotides: TGTGCCAGCAGACCGACTAGCGGGGACTACAAAAACATTCAGTACTTC. Translating it yields CASRPTSGDYKNIQYF.

This chain joins TRBV27 and TRBJ1-6; 11 bases are shared with TRBD1. This CDR3 is 16 amino acids long. The germline CDR1 and CDR2 sequences are MNHEY and SMNVEV (reference sequence). With V trimmed by 2 bases and J by 6 bases, 3 bases remained unmatched. CDR3 sequence reads: CASSLGTGGGNSPLHF. The CDR3, as DNA: TGTGCCAGCAGTTTAGGGACAGGGGGGGGTAATTCACCCCTCCACTTT.

The rearrangement links TRBV10-3 to TRBJ1-2, with D uncertain. Between the trimmed V and J ends, which lost 2 bases and 6 bases, there was a span of 7 bases. The V gene's germline CDR1 is ENHRY and CDR2 SYGVKD. This CDR3 has 12 amino acids. The CDR3 reads CAISEIQHGYTF. DNA of the CDR3: TGTGCCATCAGTGAGATACAGCATGGCTACACCTTC.

This sequence joins TRBV7-2 and TRBJ1-6; D remains unclear. The CDR3 runs 14 residues. Germline V gene lookup returns CDR1 SGHTA and CDR2 FQGNSA. Trimming shortened V by 6 bases and J by 7 bases, and 13 bases separated the two germline ends. CDR3 bases: TGTGCCAGCAGATCAGCTCACCCCAATTCACCCCTCCACTTT. It specifies CASRSAHPNSPLHF.

V is TRBV18 and J is TRBJ2-7, with D possibly being TRBD1 (6 bases). The length of the CDR3 is 13 residues. The germline V and J ends were trimmed by 5 bases and 7 bases, with 15 bases remaining between them. Per germline, CDR1 KGHSH and CDR2 LQKENI. The CDR3 sequence: CASSSTGIGEQYF. CDR3 nucleotide sequence: TGTGCCAGCTCATCAACAGGGATTGGGGAGCAGTACTTC.

This chain connects TRBV19 to TRBJ2-7; 11 bases match TRBD2. Germline V gives CDR1 LNHDA, CDR2 SQIVND (reference sequence). The CDR3 consists of 14 residues. The V segment lost 3 bases and the J segment 4 bases; nucleotides outside the gene matches: 2. The CDR3 is CASSIASGRYEQYF. DNA of the CDR3: TGTGCCAGTAGTATTGCTAGCGGGAGGTACGAGCAGTACTTC.

This clone is a singleton in its sample. This sequence joins TRBV28 and TRBJ1-4, with unresolved D. Germline V gene lookup returns CDR1 MDHEN and CDR2 SYDVKM. The CDR3 is 14 amino acids. V shed 6 bases and J shed 8 bases, with 16 bases lying between them. CDR3 in amino acids: CASSQFPMGEKLFF. The CDR3 nucleotides are TGTGCCAGCAGCCAGTTTCCGATGGGCGAAAAACTGTTTTTT.

The genes are TRBV6-1 and TRBJ2-5; weak D call: TRBD1 (6 bases). V lost 5 bases to trimming and J lost 5 bases, with 9 bases between them. Germline CDR1 reads MNHNS; CDR2 reads SASEGT. The CDR3 length is 12 residues. This CDR3 reads CASSHRAETQYF. The DNA for the CDR3 is TGTGCCAGCAGTCACAGGGCGGAGACCCAGTACTTC.

The table lists this clone with a few counts. The chain has TRBV14 and TRBJ1-1; 10 bases agree with TRBD1. CDR3 length: 14 residues. Germline V gene sequence: CDR1 SGHDN, CDR2 FVKESK. V was clipped by 4 bases and J by 5 bases; unmatched bases: 4. The CDR3 region is CASSRQGAGTEAFF. The CDR3 bases are TGTGCCAGCAGCCGACAGGGGGCCGGAACTGAAGCTTTCTTT.

The gene calls are TRBV2 and TRBJ1-4; D unclear. The germline V gene has CDR1 SNHLY and CDR2 FYNNEI. CDR3 size: 13 residues. The ends were cut back, 10 bases at V and 7 bases at J, with 16 bases in the middle. For the CDR3, the DNA is TGTGCCACCCGGTGGGGTCTGAGTGAAAAACTGTTTTTT. This gives the protein CATRWGLSEKLFF.